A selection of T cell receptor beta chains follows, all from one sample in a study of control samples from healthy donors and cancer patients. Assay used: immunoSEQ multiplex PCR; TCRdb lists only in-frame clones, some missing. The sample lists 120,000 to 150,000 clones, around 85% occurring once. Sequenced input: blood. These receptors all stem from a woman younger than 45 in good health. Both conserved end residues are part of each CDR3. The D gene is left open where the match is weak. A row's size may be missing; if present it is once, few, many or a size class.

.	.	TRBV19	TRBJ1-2	TGTGCCAGTACGAAAACTCGGGGGAACTATGGCTACACCTTC	CASTKTRGNYGYTF
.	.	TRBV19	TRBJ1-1	TGTGCCAGTAGTATGGAGCAGATTAACACTGAAGCTTTCTTT	CASSMEQINTEAFF
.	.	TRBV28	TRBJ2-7	TGTGCCAGCAGCCCCGGTTCCTACGAGCAGTACTTC	CASSPGSYEQYF
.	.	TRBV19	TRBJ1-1	TGTGCCAGTACATATACGGCTGGGGGGACGGGCACTGAAGCTTTCTTT	CASTYTAGGTGTEAFF
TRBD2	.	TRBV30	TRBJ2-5	TGTGCCTGGGTCAGCGGGACGGAGGAGACCCAGTACTTC	CAWVSGTEETQYF
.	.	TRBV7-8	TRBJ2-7	TGTGCCACAGGTCCTTCTTTCTACGAGCAGTACTTC	CATGPSFYEQYF
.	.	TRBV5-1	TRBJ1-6	TGCGCCAGCAGCTTAGGAGAGAGTACCTATAATTCACCCCTCCACTTT	CASSLGESTYNSPLHF
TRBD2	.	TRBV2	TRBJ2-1	TGTGCCAGCAGTGACGGGACTAGCCTAGGCGACAATGAGCAGTTCTTC	CASSDGTSLGDNEQFF
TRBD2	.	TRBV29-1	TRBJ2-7	TGCAGCGTTGAAGAAGGGGGACTAGCGGGAGGCTATAGCTCCTACGAGCAGTACTTC	CSVEEGGLAGGYSSYEQYF
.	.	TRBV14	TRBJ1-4	TGTGCCAGCAGCCAAGTTCGCTTTACAGGGAGGGCGACTAATGAAAAACTGTTTTTT	CASSQVRFTGRATNEKLFF
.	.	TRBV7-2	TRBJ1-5	TGTGCCAGCAGCCAGACTACAAGGCAGCCCCAGCATTTT	CASSQTTRQPQHF
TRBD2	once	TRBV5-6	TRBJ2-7	TGTGCCAGCACCAGTAGGGGACTAGCGGGCGGGGAGCAGTACTTC	CASTSRGLAGGEQYF
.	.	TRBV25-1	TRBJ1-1	TGTGCCAGCAGTGTATCATCCAGGAACACTGAAGCTTTCTTT	CASSVSSRNTEAFF
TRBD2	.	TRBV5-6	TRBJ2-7	TGTGCCAGCAGCCAAGGACTAGCGAACTACGAGCAGTACTTC	CASSQGLANYEQYF
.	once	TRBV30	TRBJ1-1	TGTGCCGGCAGCCAGACAGGAAGGAACACTGAAGCTTTCTTT	CAGSQTGRNTEAFF
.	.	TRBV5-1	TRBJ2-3	TGCGCCAGCACCGTCGGGCACGGTACCACAGATACGCAGTATTTT	CASTVGHGTTDTQYF
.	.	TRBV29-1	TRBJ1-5	TGCAGCGTTGGCAGGGTAGGGCAGCCCCAGCATTTT	CSVGRVGQPQHF
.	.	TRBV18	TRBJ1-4	TGTGCCAGCTCTCACCTAGCTGGGGTGGAAAAACTGTTTTTT	CASSHLAGVEKLFF
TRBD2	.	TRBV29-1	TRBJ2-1	TGCAGCGTTGTTGCTCTAGCGGGTTACAATGAGCAGTTCTTC	CSVVALAGYNEQFF
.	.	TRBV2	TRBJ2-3	TGTGCCAGCAGTGAGGGTTCGGGAGAGGGCACAGATACGCAGTATTTT	CASSEGSGEGTDTQYF
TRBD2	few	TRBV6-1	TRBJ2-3	TGTGCCAGCAGTGAACTAGCGGGAGCAGATACGCAGTATTTT	CASSELAGADTQYF
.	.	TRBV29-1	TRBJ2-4	TGCAGCGTTGGGGCGGAAATAGCCAAAAACATTCAGTACTTC	CSVGAEIAKNIQYF
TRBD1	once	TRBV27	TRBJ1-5	TGTGCCAGCAGCCCTCGGGACAGGGGGGTTCAGCCCCAGCATTTT	CASSPRDRGVQPQHF
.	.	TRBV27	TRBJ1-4	TGTGCCAGCAGCCTCGCTTTAAATGAAAAACTGTTTTTT	CASSLALNEKLFF
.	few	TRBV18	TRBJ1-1	TGTGCCAGCTCACCACGGGTGATAGGGTTGAACACTGAAGCTTTCTTT	CASSPRVIGLNTEAFF
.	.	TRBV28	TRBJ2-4	TGTGCCAGCAGTTTTGCGAGCGGACAGTACTTC	CASSFASGQYF
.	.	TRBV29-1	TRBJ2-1	TGCAGCGTAGGGGTCCAGCAGTTCTTC	CSVGVQQFF
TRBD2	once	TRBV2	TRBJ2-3	TGTGCCAGCAGTGAGCTAGCGGAGCGCACAGATACGCAGTATTTT	CASSELAERTDTQYF
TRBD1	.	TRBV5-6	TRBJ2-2	TGTGCCAGCAGCTTAGGACAGGGAGACACCGGGGAGCTGTTTTTT	CASSLGQGDTGELFF
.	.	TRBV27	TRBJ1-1	TGTGCCAGCAGTTTCCTAAGGAACACTGAAGCTTTCTTT	CASSFLRNTEAFF
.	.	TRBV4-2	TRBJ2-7	TGTGCCAGCAGCCAAGGACTAGGGAACTCCTACGAGCAGTACTTC	CASSQGLGNSYEQYF
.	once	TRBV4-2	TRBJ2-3	TGTGCCAGCAGCCAAAACACAGATACGCAGTATTTT	CASSQNTDTQYF
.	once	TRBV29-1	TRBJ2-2	TGCAGCGTTTTTGCGGCCGCGAACACCGGGGAGCTGTTTTTT	CSVFAAANTGELFF
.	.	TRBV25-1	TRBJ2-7	TGTGCCAGCAGTGTGAACCCGAGGTACGAGCAGTACTTC	CASSVNPRYEQYF
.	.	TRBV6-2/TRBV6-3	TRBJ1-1	TGTGCCAGCAGTTACTCCCTGAACACTGAAGCTTTCTTT	CASSYSLNTEAFF
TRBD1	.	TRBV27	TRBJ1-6	TGTGCCAGCAGCCAACAGGGGAGATCACCCCTCCACTTT	CASSQQGRSPLHF
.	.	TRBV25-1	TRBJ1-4	TGTGCCAGCAGTGGGGAGCGGACAGAGAGAGGTGAAAAACTGTTTTTT	CASSGERTERGEKLFF
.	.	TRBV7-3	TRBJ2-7	TGTGCCAGCAGCTTATGGGCAGGGCACGAGCAGTACTTC	CASSLWAGHEQYF